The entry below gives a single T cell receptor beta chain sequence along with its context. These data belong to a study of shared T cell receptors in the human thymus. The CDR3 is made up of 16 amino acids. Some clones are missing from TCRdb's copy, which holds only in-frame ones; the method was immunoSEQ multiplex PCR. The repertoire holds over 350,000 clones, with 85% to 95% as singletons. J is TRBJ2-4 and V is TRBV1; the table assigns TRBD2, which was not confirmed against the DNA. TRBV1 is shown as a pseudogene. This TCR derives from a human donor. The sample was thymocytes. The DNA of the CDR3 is TGCACCAGCAGCCAAGATGATGAGTTAGCCAAAAACATTCAGTACTTC. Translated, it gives CTSSQDDELAKNIQYF.